This is a list of T cell receptor beta chains from one sample in a study of blood T cell repertoires in COVID-19. Only in-frame clones appear in the TCRdb table, and some are missing; sequencing was by immunoSEQ multiplex PCR. The sample shows about 400,000 clones, approximately 85% of them seen only once. Sequenced material: PBMCs or T cells enriched from blood (not recorded which). The receptors shown here come from a woman in her 40s with acute COVID-19. Each CDR3 is given with its conserved first and last residue. A D gene is named only where the DNA matches it firmly. Clone sizes are given selectively: once, few, many, or a class where the clone is expanded.

TRBV19,TRBD1,15,.,TRBJ2-5,TGTGCCAGTAGTGCTTTACGGACAGGGGAAGAGACCCAGTACTTC,CASSALRTGEETQYF
TRBV2,TRBD1,14,.,TRBJ1-2,TGTGCCAGCAGTGTAAATCAGGGGGCCGATGGCTACACCTTC,CASSVNQGADGYTF
TRBV29-1,.,10,.,TRBJ1-1,TGCAGCGTTGAACATGCGGGGGCTTTCTTT,CSVEHAGAFF
TRBV11-2,.,15,once,TRBJ1-5,TGTGCCAGCAGCTCCGGGACTGATAGCAATCAGCCCCAGCATTTT,CASSSGTDSNQPQHF
TRBV5-4,.,15,.,TRBJ2-5,TGTGCCAGCAGCTTGGCCAGACAGGGAGGAGAGACCCAGTACTTC,CASSLARQGGETQYF
TRBV24-1,TRBD1,16,.,TRBJ2-3,TGTGCCACCAGTGATTTGAGGCAGGGGGGCACAGATACGCAGTATTTT,CATSDLRQGGTDTQYF
TRBV9,TRBD1,16,many,TRBJ2-2,TGTGCCAGCAGCGGAACAGGGGTGGCGAACACCGGGGAGCTGTTTTTT,CASSGTGVANTGELFF
TRBV7-6,.,14,.,TRBJ1-4,TGTGCCAGCAGCCAAGATACCGGGCCGGGGAAACTGTTTTTT,CASSQDTGPGKLFF
TRBV5-4,.,15,.,TRBJ2-7,TGTGCCAGCAGCGGAGGGAATTTGGGCTCCTACGAGCAGTACTTC,CASSGGNLGSYEQYF
TRBV7-9,.,14,once,TRBJ2-1,TGTGCCAGCGAGGAGGCTAGCTCCTACAATGAGCAGTTCTTC,CASEEASSYNEQFF
TRBV5-8,.,14,.,TRBJ1-5,TGTGCCAGCAGCTCGTTCGGGGTTCGGCAGCCCCAGCATTTT,CASSSFGVRQPQHF
TRBV5-4,.,15,once,TRBJ2-5,TGTGCCAGCAGCTTGGGGGGTAGGGGTGGAGAGACCCAGTACTTC,CASSLGGRGGETQYF
TRBV2,TRBD1,16,.,TRBJ2-3,TGTGCCAGCAGGCACGACAGGGGGCGGTTTACAGATACGCAGTATTTT,CASRHDRGRFTDTQYF
TRBV6-5,TRBD2,16,once,TRBJ2-7,TGTGCCAGCAGTTCGATCCCCGGGACTACAATAAGAGAGCAGTACTTC,CASSSIPGTTIREQYF
TRBV20-1,TRBD1,13,few,TRBJ1-2,TGCAGTGCTAGTGACAGGGCCCGCCGTGGCTACACCTTC,CSASDRARRGYTF